This entry features one T cell receptor (beta chain) sequence. Trimming removed 4 bases from V and 3 bases from J, with 28 bases in between. CDR1 SQVTM and CDR2 ANQGSEA come from the germline V gene. The CDR3 has 18 residues. Sequenced by immunoSEQ multiplex PCR; TCRdb stores in-frame clones only, minus some. The sample shows approximately 82,000 clones, about 65% of them seen only once. The sample belongs to a study of shared clonotypes between healthy human individuals. This TCR came from a man aged 25-40 years in good health. The sequenced sample consisted of memory CD8+ T cells sorted from blood. Subset meaning: CD45RO+ cells pooled with CCR7-negative TemRA cells. The chain is built from TRBV29-1 and TRBJ2-7; D is possibly TRBD2 (5 bases). The CDR3 loop reads CSVAGFLFVGARGYEQYF. The DNA for the CDR3 is TGCAGCGTTGCCGGCTTTTTGTTTGTAGGCGCCCGGGGCTACGAGCAGTACTTC.